The T cell receptor (beta chain) described here comes from a study of post-analysis software for immune sequencing data. General study findings and limits: The normalized Chao1 diversity of multiple sclerosis patients was significantly lower than that of controls. About five TRBV segments, including TRBV5-6, TRBV5-1 and TRBV20-1, were more frequent in patients than controls.

Per germline, CDR1 SEHNR and CDR2 FQNEAQ (reference sequence). The ends lost 5 bases at V and 3 bases at J; junction bases unmatched: 9. CDR3 size: 15 residues. TCR beta cDNA libraries included unique molecular identifiers. T cells numbering about 0.85 to 11 million yielded cDNA molecules that totaled roughly 500,000. TCRdb reprocessed the PCR reads via MiXCR and lists one record per CDR3 protein. This sample has roughly 730,000 distinct CDR3 sequences; 25% to 30% occur once, and the top ten carry more than 0.55%. As to this clonotype: Its antigen is unknown.

The sequenced sample was blood. The chain recombines TRBV7-9 with TRBJ1-1; 7 positions agree with TRBD1. The receptor was derived from a girl aged 10-17 years with multiple sclerosis. The CDR3 region is CASSKQGPLHTEAFF. CDR3 DNA: TGTGCCAGCAGCAAACAGGGGCCCCTTCACACTGAAGCTTTCTTT.